This entry lists 28 T cell receptor beta chains sequenced from one sample in a study of T cells in Graves' hyperthyroidism and ophthalmopathy. It was RNA transcripts that yielded the amplified TCR beta CDR3 regions. TCR CDR3 underwent first-round RT-PCR with the HTBI primer set. TCRdb re-called the multiplex PCR reads with MiXCR, one entry per CDR3 protein. Of 500,000 to 650,000 distinct CDR3 sequences listed, around 13% are singletons. Source material: blood. Source of these receptors: a woman between 35 and 50 years old with Graves' hyperthyroidism.

The V and J genes are TRBV2 and TRBJ2-1, with 13 bases aligning to TRBD2. Germline assignment: CDR1 SNHLY and CDR2 FYNNEI. The trim removed 5 bases at V and 9 bases at J, leaving 4 bases unmatched. The CDR3 is 14 amino acids. Here the CDR3 DNA reads TGTGCCAGCAGTCGGACTAGCGGGAGTGTTGAGCAGTTCTTC. This translates into CASSRTSGSVEQFF.

The DNA of the CDR3 is TGCGCCAGCAGCACCCCGGACAGGGGGAATTCACCCCTCCACTTT. This encodes CASSTPDRGNSPLHF. The chain employs TRBV5-1 and TRBJ1-6; 10 bases are shared with TRBD1. CDR1 and CDR2 (germline): SGHRS, YFSETQ. With V trimmed by 4 bases and J by 7 bases, 5 bases remained unmatched. The CDR3 totals 15 residues.

A few counts support this clonotype. The V gene is TRBV7-8, the J gene TRBJ2-7; TRBD1 matches at 9 bases. V trimming: 1 base; J trimming: 2 bases; junction bases outside the gene matches: 6. From germline, CDR1 is SGHVS and CDR2 FQNEAQ. The CDR3 loop spans 16 amino acids. The CDR3 loop reads CASSLGGGDRAYEQYF. The CDR3 DNA sequence: TGTGCCAGCAGCTTAGGAGGAGGGGACAGGGCCTACGAGCAGTACTTC.

In its sample, this clonotype was seen many times. V gene TRBV10-2 combines with J gene TRBJ2-5; no definite D call. Germline V gene data show CDR1 as WSHSY and CDR2 as SAAADI. Trimming removed 3 bases at V and 1 base at J, with 12 bases between. The CDR3 sequence is 15 residues long. CDR3 residues: CASSESVGPQETQYF. In nucleotides, the CDR3 is TGCGCCAGCAGTGAATCAGTGGGCCCCCAAGAGACCCAGTACTTC.

There are many counts of this clonotype. The chain links TRBV10-3 to TRBJ2-1; 9 positions agree with TRBD2. Trimming took 5 bases from V and 0 from J; bases not matched to a gene: 2. CDR1 and CDR2 (germline): ENHRY, SYGVKD. The CDR3 loop spans 15 amino acids. CDR3 nucleotides: TGTGCCATCAGTTATAGCGGGGGCTCCTACAATGAGCAGTTCTTC. Amino acids: CAISYSGGSYNEQFF.

The V gene is TRBV30, the J gene TRBJ1-6; no firm D call. CDR1 and CDR2 (germline): GTSNPN, SVGIG (reference sequence). The CDR3 consists of 16 residues. V lost 2 bases and J 5 bases, leaving 16 bases between the germline ends. CDR3 sequence (DNA): TGTGCCTGGAGTCCTCTCAGGCGCGCCGATAATTCACCCCTCCACTTT. The encoded protein is CAWSPLRRADNSPLHF.

This clonotype has a count of ten or more. The genes are TRBV27 and TRBJ2-7; 10 nucleotides align to TRBD2. CDR1 and CDR2 (germline): MNHEY, SMNVEV (reference sequence). The CDR3 contains 15 residues. Trimming removed 2 bases from V and 2 bases from J; junction bases left unmatched: 3. As DNA, the CDR3 is TGTGCCAGCAGTTTACTAGCGGGAGAGACCTACGAGCAGTACTTC. Translated, it gives CASSLLAGETYEQYF.

This chain links TRBV28 with TRBJ2-1, with TRBD1 matching 10 bases. V gave up 8 bases and J gave up 9 bases; unmatched junction bases: 13. The CDR3 totals 15 residues. The germline V gene encodes CDR1 MDHEN and CDR2 SYDVKM. In nucleotides, the CDR3 is TGTGCCAGCGAATCCGGGACAGGGGATATAGGTGAGCAGTTCTTC. This codes for CASESGTGDIGEQFF.

There are many counts of this clonotype. The chain carries TRBV5-1 and TRBJ2-3; D gene ambiguous. The V gene's germline CDR1 is SGHRS and CDR2 YFSETQ. This CDR3 region has 15 residues. Deletions cut 2 bases from V and 1 base from J, with 11 bases between. The CDR3 is CASSFFTIGTDTQYF. As DNA, the CDR3 is TGCGCCAGCAGCTTTTTTACTATTGGCACAGATACGCAGTATTTT.

This clonotype was counted ten times or more. The rearrangement uses TRBV27 and TRBJ2-7; D is unclear. CDR1 MNHEY and CDR2 SMNVEV come from the germline V gene (reference sequence). This CDR3 is 14 amino acids long. Trimming took 4 bases from V and 2 from J, leaving 12 bases between them. The CDR3 nucleotides read TGTGCCAGCAGTTCGGTAGTCTTTCCCTACGAGCAGTACTTC. It is translated as CASSSVVFPYEQYF.

Here the CDR3 reads CASSRLVAGHEQYF. CDR3 nucleotides: TGTGCCAGCAGCCGACTGGTAGCGGGCCACGAGCAGTACTTC. The rearrangement links TRBV3-1 to TRBJ2-7; TRBD2 matches 7 bases. Germline lookup yields CDR1 LGHDT and CDR2 YNNKEL (reference sequence). The CDR3 length is 14 residues. The V and J ends lost 4 bases and 5 bases, in that order; junction bases with no gene match: 8.

This clonotype was counted many times. The rearrangement links TRBV12-3 or TRBV12-4 to TRBJ2-7; D ambiguous. The CDR3 has 14 residues. V lost 1 base and J lost 5, with 12 bases in between. CDR3 DNA: TGTGCCAGCAGTTTAGGGGCGTTCGTGGACGAGCAGTACTTC. This sequence encodes CASSLGAFVDEQYF.

With regard to this clonotype: A read error may produce the germline difference seen at one junction end. The chain has TRBV20-1 and TRBJ2-7; D call uncertain. The CDR3 has 13 amino acids. CDR1 is DFQATT, CDR2 SNEGSKA, per germline (reference sequence). Here the CDR3 reads CSALVPNSDEQYF. CDR3 DNA: TGCAGTGCTTTGGTCCCCAACTCCGACGAGCAGTACTTC.

This clonotype turned up a few times. This chain connects TRBV28 to TRBJ2-7; 8 bases map to TRBD1. V dropped 8 bases and J dropped 0; count of bases not matched to a gene: 12. Germline CDR1 reads MDHEN; CDR2 reads SYDVKM. The CDR3 is 16 residues long. In nucleotides, the CDR3 is TGTGCCAGCCCCCCCCCGGGGACAGGTAGCTCCTACGAGCAGTACTTC. Its translation: CASPPPGTGSSYEQYF.

This clonotype was seen repeatedly, ten times or more. The CDR3 loop reads CSVVKGESFYEQYF. In DNA, the CDR3 is TGCAGCGTTGTTAAAGGGGAAAGCTTCTACGAGCAGTACTTC. The chain is built from TRBV29-1 and TRBJ2-7; D may be TRBD1 (5 bases). Germline V gives CDR1 SQVTM, CDR2 ANQGSEA. V was pared by 4 bases and J by 3 bases, with 16 bases between. This CDR3 has 14 residues.

The chain couples TRBV28 to TRBJ1-6, with 11 bases that match TRBD1. Germline V gene data show CDR1 as MDHEN and CDR2 as SYDVKM. The junction had 10 bases not matched to a gene; V was cut back by 6 bases and J by 0 bases. CDR3 length: 19 amino acids. As DNA, the CDR3 is TGTGCCAGCAGCGGGACAGGGGGTCCCTTCAGCTCCTATAATTCACCCCTCCACTTT. Encoded protein: CASSGTGGPFSSYNSPLHF.

This clonotype was detected many times. This chain connects TRBV7-9 to TRBJ2-5; D uncertain. Germline V gene lookup returns CDR1 SEHNR and CDR2 FQNEAQ (reference sequence). Trimming took off 2 bases at V and 0 bases at J, with 7 bases between the two ends. CDR3 length: 14 residues. CDR3 bases: TGTGCCAGCAGCTTAAACCAGTACCAAGAGACCCAGTACTTC. Amino acids: CASSLNQYQETQYF.

A few counts support this clonotype. It may be a read error: a sequence one base away is much more abundant. The chain recombines TRBV20-1 with TRBJ2-3; D possibly corresponds to TRBD2 (6 bases). There are 13 residues in the CDR3. Per the germline V gene, CDR1 is DFQATT and CDR2 is SNEGSKA (reference sequence). Here the CDR3 DNA reads TGCAGTACTAGGGCAGCGGGCGTGGATACGCAGTATTTT. It specifies CSTRAAGVDTQYF.

V gene TRBV5-1 combines with J gene TRBJ2-5, with D possibly matching TRBD2 (5 bases). Trimming shortened V by 4 bases and J by 5 bases, and 21 bases separated the two germline ends. The V gene's germline CDR1 is SGHRS and CDR2 YFSETQ. CDR3 length equals 16 residues. In DNA, the CDR3 is TGCGCCAGCAGCACCGCACCGGGATCATTAGGGGAGACCCAGTACTTC. Protein: CASSTAPGSLGETQYF.

This clonotype was observed a handful of times. The CDR3 loop is CASSSPGDGGNEQFF. The CDR3 coding sequence is TGTGCCAGTAGTTCCCCAGGGGACGGGGGAAATGAGCAGTTCTTC. The rearrangement uses TRBV19 and TRBJ2-1, with D perhaps TRBD1 or TRBD2 (6 bases each). V lost 5 bases, J lost 7 bases, and 18 bases lay in between. CDR3 length: 15 residues. The germline CDR1 and CDR2 sequences are LNHDA and SQIVND (reference sequence).

This sequence joins TRBV4-2 and TRBJ2-5, with a possible D match to TRBD1 (6 bases). Per the germline V gene, CDR1 is LGHNA and CDR2 is YNFKEQ. The CDR3 has 16 residues. The V end was cut by 3 bases, the J end by 1 base, with 15 bases between. The CDR3 sequence is CASSQNQDSLQETQYF. Written as DNA, the CDR3 is TGTGCCAGCAGCCAGAACCAGGACAGCCTCCAAGAGACCCAGTACTTC.

The V and J genes are TRBV20-1 and TRBJ2-7, with D maybe TRBD2 (6 bases). This CDR3 is 16 amino acids long. V was clipped by 3 bases and J by 0 bases, with 18 bases between them. Germline CDR1 and CDR2: DFQATT and SNEGSKA (reference sequence). In nucleotides, the CDR3 is TGCAGTGCTAGTGAGAATGAGGGAGGTAGCTCCTACGAGCAGTACTTC. This translates into CSASENEGGSSYEQYF.

The sample holds many counts of this clonotype. V gene TRBV28 combines with J gene TRBJ2-3; a possible D gene is TRBD2 (5 bases). Trimming took 5 bases from V and 8 from J, leaving 17 bases between them. CDR1 and CDR2 (germline): MDHEN, SYDVKM. The CDR3 sequence is 14 residues long. The CDR3 DNA sequence: TGTGCCAGCAGTCCGGGGTCTAGCACGGGTACGCAGTATTTT. This translates into CASSPGSSTGTQYF.

This chain connects TRBV28 to TRBJ1-5; unclear D gene. The germline V and J ends were trimmed by 5 bases and 6 bases, with 23 bases remaining between them. This CDR3 is built from 17 residues. Per the germline V gene, CDR1 is MDHEN and CDR2 is SYDVKM. The chain's CDR3 is CASSPGTTRISSQPQHF. Here the CDR3 DNA reads TGTGCCAGCAGTCCAGGAACGACACGGATTAGTAGTCAGCCCCAGCATTTT.

This clonotype was observed many times. This rearrangement joins TRBV7-2 to TRBJ1-2, with 11 bases that match TRBD1. CDR1 and CDR2 (germline): SGHTA, FQGNSA. Trimming removed 5 bases from V and 4 bases from J; junction bases left unmatched: 12. The CDR3 spans 17 residues. CDR3 in amino acids: CASSIGQGADPIYGYTF. The CDR3 nucleotides read TGTGCCAGCAGCATCGGACAGGGGGCAGACCCAATCTATGGCTACACCTTC.

This clonotype was detected many times. The chain is built from TRBV6-1 and TRBJ1-1; D is unclear. Germline V gene data show CDR1 as MNHNS and CDR2 as SASEGT. V gave up 6 bases and J gave up 0 bases, with 8 bases separating them. The CDR3 contains 13 residues. CDR3 in amino acids: CASSAGMNTEAFF. In DNA, the CDR3 is TGTGCCAGCAGCGCGGGGATGAACACTGAAGCTTTCTTT.

This clonotype was picked up many times. This sequence joins TRBV20-1 and TRBJ2-7; tentative D call: TRBD2 (6 bases). Germline values: CDR1 DFQATT, CDR2 SNEGSKA (reference sequence). This CDR3 region has 13 residues. The V and J ends lost 1 base and 6 bases respectively, with 13 bases between them. Here the CDR3 DNA reads TGCAGTGCTAGAGGTCGCCTGGGAGGCGAGCAGTACTTC. The encoded protein is CSARGRLGGEQYF.

This clonotype was detected a few times. V gene TRBV2 combines with J gene TRBJ2-7; D gene ambiguous. The CDR3 has 13 residues. Trimming took off 10 bases at V and 5 bases at J, with 18 bases between the two ends. Germline V gives CDR1 SNHLY, CDR2 FYNNEI. The CDR3 bases are TGTGCCATCAACACCACGACGCCCCACGAGCAGTACTTC. Translated, it gives CAINTTTPHEQYF.